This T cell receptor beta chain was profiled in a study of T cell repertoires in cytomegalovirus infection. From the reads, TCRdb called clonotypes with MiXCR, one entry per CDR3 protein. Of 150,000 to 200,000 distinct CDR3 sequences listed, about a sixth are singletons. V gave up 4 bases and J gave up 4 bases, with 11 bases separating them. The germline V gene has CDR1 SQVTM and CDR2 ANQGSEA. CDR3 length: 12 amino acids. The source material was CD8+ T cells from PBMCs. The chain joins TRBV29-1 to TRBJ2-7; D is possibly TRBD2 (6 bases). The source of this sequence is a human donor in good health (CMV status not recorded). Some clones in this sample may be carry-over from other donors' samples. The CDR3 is CSVGGSGYEQYF. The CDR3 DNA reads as TGCAGCGTTGGGGGCAGCGGGTACGAGCAGTACTTC.